This record concerns one TCR beta chain sequence. The antigen remains undetermined. This specimen belongs to a study of T cells in localized non-small cell lung cancer. The study's findings and limits: Highest T cell clonality was seen in uninvolved adjacent lung, surpassing that measured in tumor. A raised T cell density in blood coincided with lengthier overall survival. Researchers found a median roughly 56 of the top 100 tumor clones in adjacent lung. Heterogeneity remains possible because sequencing was limited to only one tumor region.

The data were produced by immunoSEQ multiplex PCR, yet TCRdb's version contains in-frame clones alone and is incomplete. The table lists around 54,000 clones, more than 80% of them singletons. Deletions cut 1 base from V and 2 bases from J, with 8 bases between. CDR1 and CDR2 (germline): SGHAT, FQNNGV. CDR3 length: 14 amino acids. The chain joins TRBV11-2 to TRBJ1-1, with D possibly matching TRBD1 (6 bases). The sample consisted of peripheral blood, taken before any cancer treatment. This sequence was found in a male donor at least 60 years old with stage III squamous cell lung carcinoma. CDR3 nucleotides: TGTGCCAGCAGCTTAGCAGGGGCCAACACTGAAGCTTTCTTT. Amino acid sequence: CASSLAGANTEAFF. Full variable domain (remainder filled in from reference TRBV11-2 and TRBJ1-1): EAGVAQSPRYKIIEKRQSVAFWCNPISGHATLYWYQQILGQGPKLLIQFQNNGVVDDSQLPKDRFSAERLKGVDSTLKIQPAKLEDSAVYLCASSLAGANTEAFFGQGTRLTVV.